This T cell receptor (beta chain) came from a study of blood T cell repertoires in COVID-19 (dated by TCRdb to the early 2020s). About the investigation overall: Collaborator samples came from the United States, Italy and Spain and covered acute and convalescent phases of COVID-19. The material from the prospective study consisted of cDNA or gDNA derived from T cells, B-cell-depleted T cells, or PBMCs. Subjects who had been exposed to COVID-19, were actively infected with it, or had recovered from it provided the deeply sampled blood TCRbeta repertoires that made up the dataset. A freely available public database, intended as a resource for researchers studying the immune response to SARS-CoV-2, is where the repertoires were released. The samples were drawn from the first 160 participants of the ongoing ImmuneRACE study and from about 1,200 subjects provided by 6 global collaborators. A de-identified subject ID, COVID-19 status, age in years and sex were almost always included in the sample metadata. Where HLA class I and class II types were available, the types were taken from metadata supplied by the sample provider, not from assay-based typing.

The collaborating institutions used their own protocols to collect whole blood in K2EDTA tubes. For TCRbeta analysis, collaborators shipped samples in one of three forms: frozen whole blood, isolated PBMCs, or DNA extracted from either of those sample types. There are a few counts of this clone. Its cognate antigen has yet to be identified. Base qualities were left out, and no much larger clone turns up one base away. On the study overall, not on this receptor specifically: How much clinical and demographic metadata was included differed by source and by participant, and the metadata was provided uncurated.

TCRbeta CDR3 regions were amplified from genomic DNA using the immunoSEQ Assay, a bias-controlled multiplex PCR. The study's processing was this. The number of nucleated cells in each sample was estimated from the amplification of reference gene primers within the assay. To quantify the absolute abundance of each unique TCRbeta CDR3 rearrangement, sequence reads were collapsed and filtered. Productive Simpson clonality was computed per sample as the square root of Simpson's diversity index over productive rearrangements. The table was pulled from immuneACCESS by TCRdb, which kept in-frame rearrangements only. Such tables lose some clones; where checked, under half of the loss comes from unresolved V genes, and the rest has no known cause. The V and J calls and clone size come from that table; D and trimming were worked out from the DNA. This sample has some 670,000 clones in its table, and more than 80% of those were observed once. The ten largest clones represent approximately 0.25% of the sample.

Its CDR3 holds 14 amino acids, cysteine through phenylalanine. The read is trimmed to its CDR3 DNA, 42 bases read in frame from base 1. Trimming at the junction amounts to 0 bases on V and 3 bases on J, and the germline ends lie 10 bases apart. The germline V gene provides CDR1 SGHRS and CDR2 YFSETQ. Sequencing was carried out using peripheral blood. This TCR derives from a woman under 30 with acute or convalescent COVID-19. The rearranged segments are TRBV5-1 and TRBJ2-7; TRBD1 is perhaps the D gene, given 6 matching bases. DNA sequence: TGCGCCAGCAGCTTGGAAGGGACAAACTACGAGCAGTACTTC. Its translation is CASSLEGTNYEQYF. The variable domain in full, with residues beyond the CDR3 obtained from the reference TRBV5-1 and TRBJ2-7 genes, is KAGVTQTPRYLIKTRGQQVTLSCSPISGHRSVSWYQQTPGQGLQFLFEYFSETQRNKGNFPGRFSGRQFSNSRSEMNVSTLELGDSALYLCASSLEGTNYEQYFGPGTRLTVT.